This TCR beta chain came from a study of monozygotic twins with inflammatory bowel disease (dated by TCRdb to the late 2010s). With regard to the full study: The complete study included some 28 monozygotic twin pairs: 19 IBD-discordant Danish pairs and nine German pairs, of which four were IBD-concordant and five were IBD-discordant. Each individual had, on average, about 151 000 unique TCRalpha sequences and 181 000 unique TCRbeta sequences available for analysis. The search for disease-associated traits relied mainly on comparing IBD patients with their genetically identical healthy co-twins within discordant pairs. On the study overall, not on this receptor specifically: The analysis was unable to tell different T cell subtypes apart. Differing immunosuppressive treatments among patients may have added background noise and inter-individual variability to the repertoires. No single strong signal or clonotype linked to IBD turned up in the results, so the idea that one exists was not supported. Compared with healthy twins, IBD patients shared fewer clonotypes with other individuals, and the difference was most pronounced in patients with signs of disease activity. Measured by the inverse Simpson index, TCRbeta repertoire diversity was lower in IBD patients than in their healthy co-twins. Concordant and discordant twins showed no difference in repertoire similarity, possibly because of limited statistical power.

From each donor, a roughly 2.5 ml peripheral blood sample was drawn into PAXgene tubes and stored at -80 degrees C. Total RNA was isolated from whole blood with the PAXgene blood miRNA kit on an automated QIAcube, without T cell sorting. Peripheral blood from monozygotic twin pairs, either concordant or discordant for inflammatory bowel disease, underwent deep TCRalpha and TCRbeta repertoire profiling that used unique molecular barcoding. Smoking habits were recorded for all twin pairs, and individuals were classified as current, former or never smokers. Spanning cysteine to phenylalanine, the CDR3 consists of 14 amino acids. No DNA is listed. CDR1 and CDR2 (SGHTA, FQGTGA) derive from the germline V gene. A remark on this clonotype: What this receptor recognizes is not known.

Libraries were prepared through 5' RACE. The input for every TCR library was roughly 3.5 ug of total RNA. For each sample, cDNA synthesis with SMARTScribe reverse transcriptase was split into eight separate reactions. During cDNA synthesis, template switching was used to introduce unique molecular identifiers that contained a 6-nucleotide sample barcode. TCRalpha and TCRbeta cDNA was amplified by two nested PCRs of approximately 17 and 9 cycles, with bead purification after each PCR. Before amplification, the cDNA was both treated with uracil DNA-glycosylase and purified with the QIAquick PCR purification kit. The second PCR added Illumina TruSeq-compatible adapters along with sample-specific barcodes. TapeStation and Qubit were used to check library quality and concentration, and roughly 4.8 ng of each library went into the pool. The pooled libraries were sequenced with 2 x 100 bp reads and custom sequencing primers on an Illumina HiSeq2500 single-index Rapid Run. The original methods were these. PCR and sequencing errors were corrected by UMI-based consensus assembly using MiGEC version 1.2.6. MiXCR version 2.1.1 handled V(D)J alignment, clonotype assembly and CDR3 extraction. To normalise gene usage, clonotype sharing and MAIT/NKT TCR abundance, the top 1000, 10 000 and 20 000 clonotypes in each sample were analysed. Diversity was computed as the inverse Simpson index with the vegan R package after downsampling to 27 000 UMIs. Statistical testing used paired Mann-Whitney U tests on the discordant twin pairs and applied Benjamini-Hochberg correction for multiple testing. After TCRdb reprocessed the reads, each CDR3 protein sequence was kept as one row, without DNA. TCRdb's processing, not the authors' own work, is the source of the V and J calls. The record for this sample contains 150,000 to 200,000 distinct CDR3 sequences. The ten largest clones add up to 2.8% of the sample.

Sequenced: blood. This TCR was sampled from a human donor with ulcerative colitis or Crohn's disease, or a healthy co-twin of an affected twin (not recorded which). Recombination linked TRBV7-3 to TRBJ2-2; TCRdb gives TRBD2 as the D gene, but with no DNA this cannot be confirmed. The CDR3 reads CASSLIAGTRELFF.